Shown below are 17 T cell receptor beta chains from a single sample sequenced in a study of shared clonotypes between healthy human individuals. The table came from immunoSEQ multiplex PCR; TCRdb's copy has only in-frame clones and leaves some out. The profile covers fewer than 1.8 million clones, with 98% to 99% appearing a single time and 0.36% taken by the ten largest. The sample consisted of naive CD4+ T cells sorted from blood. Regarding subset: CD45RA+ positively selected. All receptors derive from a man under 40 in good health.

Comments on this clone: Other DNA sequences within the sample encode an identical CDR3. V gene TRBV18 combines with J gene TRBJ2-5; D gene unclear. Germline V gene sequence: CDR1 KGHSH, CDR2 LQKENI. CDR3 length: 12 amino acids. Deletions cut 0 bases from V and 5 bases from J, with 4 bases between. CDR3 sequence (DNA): TGTGCCAGCTCACCACCGGGCGAGACCCAGTACTTC. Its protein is CASSPPGETQYF.

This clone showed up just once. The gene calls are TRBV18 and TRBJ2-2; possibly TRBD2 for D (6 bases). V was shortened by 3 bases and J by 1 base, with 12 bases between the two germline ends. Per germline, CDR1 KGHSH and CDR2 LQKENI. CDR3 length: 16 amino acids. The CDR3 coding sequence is TGTGCCAGCTCACCGAGCGGACTACTGAACACCGGGGAGCTGTTTTTT. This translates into CASSPSGLLNTGELFF. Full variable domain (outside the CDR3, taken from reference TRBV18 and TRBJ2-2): NAGVMQNPRHLVRRRGQEARLRCSPMKGHSHVYWYRQLPEEGLKFMVYLQKENIIDESGMPKERFSAEFPKEGPSILRIQQVVRGDSAAYFCASSPSGLLNTGELFFGEGSRLTVL.

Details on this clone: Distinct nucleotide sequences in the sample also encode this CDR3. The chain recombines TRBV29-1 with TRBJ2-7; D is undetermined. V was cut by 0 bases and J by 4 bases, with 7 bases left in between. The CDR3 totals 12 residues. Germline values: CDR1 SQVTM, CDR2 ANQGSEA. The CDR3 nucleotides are TGCAGCGTTGAAGATTCCTCATACGAGCAGTACTTC. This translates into CSVEDSSYEQYF.

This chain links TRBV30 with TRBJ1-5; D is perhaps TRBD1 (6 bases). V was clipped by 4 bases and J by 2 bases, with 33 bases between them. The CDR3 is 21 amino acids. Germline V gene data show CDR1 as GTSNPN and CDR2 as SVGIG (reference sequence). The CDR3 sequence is CAWTRPRSEWDTSGCNQPQHF. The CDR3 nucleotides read TGTGCCTGGACCCGACCCCGAAGCGAGTGGGACACCTCAGGGTGCAATCAGCCCCAGCATTTT.

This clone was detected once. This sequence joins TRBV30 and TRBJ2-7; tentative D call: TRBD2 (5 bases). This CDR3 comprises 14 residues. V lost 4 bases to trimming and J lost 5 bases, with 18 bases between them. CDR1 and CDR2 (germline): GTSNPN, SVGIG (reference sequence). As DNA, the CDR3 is TGTGCCTGGAAGATATTAGCTGGGAGACACGAGCAGTACTTC. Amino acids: CAWKILAGRHEQYF. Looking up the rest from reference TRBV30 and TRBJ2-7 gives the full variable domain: SQTIHQWPATLVQPVGSPLSLECTVEGTSNPNLYWYRQAAGRGLQLLFYSVGIGQISSEVPQNLSASRPQDRQFILSSKKLLLSDSGFYLCAWKILAGRHEQYFGPGTRLTVT.

The DNA for the CDR3 is TGCGCCAGCAGCGGGACTAGCGGGAGTAAGGAGCAGTTCTTC. Protein: CASSGTSGSKEQFF. J is TRBJ2-1 and V is TRBV5-1, with 14 bases aligning to TRBD2. The germline V gene encodes CDR1 SGHRS and CDR2 YFSETQ. This CDR3 has 14 residues. V shed 4 bases and J 10 bases; nucleotides not matched to a gene: 4.

In DNA, the CDR3 is TGTGCCAGCAGTTTATTACAGGGTGGAACCGGGGAGCTGTTTTTT. Translated: CASSLLQGGTGELFF. The chain combines TRBV28 with TRBJ2-2; the D gene is possibly TRBD1 (6 bases). The CDR3 is 15 amino acids. V was shortened by 1 base and J by 5 bases, with 11 bases between the two germline ends. Germline lookup yields CDR1 MDHEN and CDR2 SYDVKM.

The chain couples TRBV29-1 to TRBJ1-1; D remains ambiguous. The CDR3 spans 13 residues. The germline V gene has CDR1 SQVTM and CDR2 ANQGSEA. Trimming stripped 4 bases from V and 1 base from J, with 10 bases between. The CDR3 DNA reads TGCAGCGTTGTGGAATCATCGAACACTGAAGCTTTCTTT. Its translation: CSVVESSNTEAFF. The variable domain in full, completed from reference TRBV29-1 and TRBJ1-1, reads SAVISQKPSRDICQRGTSLTIQCQVDSQVTMMFWYRQQPGQSLTLIATANQGSEATYESGFVIDKFPISRPNLTFSTLTVSNMSPEDSSIYLCSVVESSNTEAFFGQGTRLTVV.

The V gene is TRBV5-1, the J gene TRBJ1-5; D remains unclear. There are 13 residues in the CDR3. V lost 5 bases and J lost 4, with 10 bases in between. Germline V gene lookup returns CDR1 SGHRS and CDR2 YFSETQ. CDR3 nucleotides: TGCGCCAGCAGGGGTGATAGTAATCAGCCCCAGCATTTT. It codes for CASRGDSNQPQHF.

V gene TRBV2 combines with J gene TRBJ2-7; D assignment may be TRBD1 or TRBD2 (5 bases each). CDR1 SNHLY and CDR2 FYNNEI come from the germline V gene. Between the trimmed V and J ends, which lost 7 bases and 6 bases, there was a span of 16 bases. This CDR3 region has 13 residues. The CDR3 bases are TGTGCCAGCAATTTGAGGGGCCTTGTCGAGCAGTACTTC. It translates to CASNLRGLVEQYF.

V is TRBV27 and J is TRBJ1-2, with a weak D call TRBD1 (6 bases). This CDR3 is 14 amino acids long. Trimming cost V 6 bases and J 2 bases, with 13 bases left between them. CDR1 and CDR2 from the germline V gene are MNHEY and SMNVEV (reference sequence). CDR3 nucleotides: TGTGCCAGCAGCCCAAGGGGGGGAAACTATGGCTACACCTTC. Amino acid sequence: CASSPRGGNYGYTF.

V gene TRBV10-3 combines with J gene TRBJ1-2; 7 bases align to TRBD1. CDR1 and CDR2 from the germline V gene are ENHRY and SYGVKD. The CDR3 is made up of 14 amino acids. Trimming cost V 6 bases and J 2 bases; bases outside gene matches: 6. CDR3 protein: CAISPTGNNYGYTF. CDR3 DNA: TGTGCCATCAGCCCGACAGGGAACAACTATGGCTACACCTTC.

The CDR3 DNA reads as TGTGCCAGCAGCGTAGATTCGGGATTACAAGAGACCCAGTACTTC. It yields the protein CASSVDSGLQETQYF. This rearrangement joins TRBV9 to TRBJ2-5; maybe TRBD2 (5 bases). The germline CDR1 and CDR2 sequences are SGDLS and YYNGEE. The germline V and J ends were trimmed by 0 bases and 2 bases, with 11 bases remaining between them. The CDR3 spans 15 residues.

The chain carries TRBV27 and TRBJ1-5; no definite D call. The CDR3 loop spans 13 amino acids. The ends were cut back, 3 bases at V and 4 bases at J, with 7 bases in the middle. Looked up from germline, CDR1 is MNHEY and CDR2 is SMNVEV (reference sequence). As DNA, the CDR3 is TGTGCCAGCAGTTTTCAGGTAAATCAGCCCCAGCATTTT. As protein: CASSFQVNQPQHF.

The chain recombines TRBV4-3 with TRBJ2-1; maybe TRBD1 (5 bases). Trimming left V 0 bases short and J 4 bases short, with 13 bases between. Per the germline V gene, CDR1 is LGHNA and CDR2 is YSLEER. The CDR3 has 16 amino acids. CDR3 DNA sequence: TGCGCCAGCAGCCAAGACTCCGCAGGGAAATACAATGAGCAGTTCTTC. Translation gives CASSQDSAGKYNEQFF.

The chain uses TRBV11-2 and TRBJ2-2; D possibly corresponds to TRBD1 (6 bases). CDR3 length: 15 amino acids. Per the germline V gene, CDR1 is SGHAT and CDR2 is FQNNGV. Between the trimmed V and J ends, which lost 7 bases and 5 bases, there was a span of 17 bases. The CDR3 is CASNRKQGWTGELFF. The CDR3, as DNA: TGTGCCAGCAACCGGAAACAGGGTTGGACCGGGGAGCTGTTTTTT.

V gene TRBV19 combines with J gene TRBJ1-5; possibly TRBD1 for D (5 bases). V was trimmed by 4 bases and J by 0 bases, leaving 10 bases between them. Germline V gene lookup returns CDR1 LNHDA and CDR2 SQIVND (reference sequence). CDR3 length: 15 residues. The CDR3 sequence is CASSRQTGSNQPQHF. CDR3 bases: TGTGCCAGTAGTAGACAAACAGGTAGCAATCAGCCCCAGCATTTT.